This T cell receptor beta chain appears in the sequencing data of a study of blood T cell repertoires in COVID-19. Profiled with immunoSEQ multiplex PCR; TCRdb holds only in-frame clones, not every one. The sample records about 200,000 clones, approximately 82% being singletons. This CDR3 has 17 residues. J lost 1 base, V lost 0 bases, and 4 bases had no gene match. This clone was seen a handful of times. The receptor was isolated from a human donor in a cohort sampled during active COVID-19. The V call is TRBV23-1, the J call TRBJ2-7, with 12 bases identical to TRBD1. TRBV23-1 is classed as an ORF, of uncertain function. The specimen sequenced was peripheral blood. The DNA of the CDR3 is TGCGCCAGCAGTCAATCGTGGGACAGGGGGCTGTCCTACGAGCAGTACTTC. This encodes CASSQSWDRGLSYEQYF.